One sample yielded the 8 T cell receptor beta chains listed below, sequenced in a study of blood T cell repertoires in COVID-19. Some clones are missing from TCRdb's copy, which holds only in-frame ones; the method was immunoSEQ multiplex PCR. The table has roughly 70,000 clones, approximately 75% seen once. Sequencing input: peripheral blood. Every receptor here comes from a woman aged 60-70 years with acute or convalescent COVID-19.

This clone was detected only a few times. The chain recombines TRBV6-5 with TRBJ1-2, with TRBD1 matching over 8 bases. This CDR3 has 15 residues. V was clipped by 0 bases and J by 4 bases; unmatched bases: 4. Germline loops: CDR1 MNHEY, CDR2 SVGAGI. CDR3 DNA: TGTGCCAGCAGTTACTCGGTACAGGGGGTCTATGGCTACACCTTC. Protein product: CASSYSVQGVYGYTF.

The gene calls are TRBV7-3 and TRBJ1-2, with D possibly being TRBD1 (5 bases). CDR3 size: 15 residues. Germline V gene sequence: CDR1 SGHTA, CDR2 FQGTGA. V dropped 3 bases and J dropped 8 bases, with 19 bases sitting between them. This chain's CDR3 is CASSLGPANRVGYTF. CDR3 DNA: TGTGCCAGCAGCTTGGGGCCAGCGAATAGAGTGGGCTACACCTTC.

V and J are TRBV18 and TRBJ1-2; D is unresolved. Trimming left V 2 bases short and J 3 bases short, with 10 bases between. Germline loops: CDR1 KGHSH, CDR2 LQKENI. The CDR3 contains 14 residues. The CDR3 region is CASSPSGDYYGYTF. CDR3 bases: TGTGCCAGCTCACCATCTGGAGATTACTATGGCTACACCTTC.

This chain joins TRBV28 and TRBJ1-5; D is ambiguous. The V gene's germline CDR1 is MDHEN and CDR2 SYDVKM. The CDR3 length is 16 residues. The V end lost 2 bases, the J end lost 5 bases, and 16 bases lay between the germline ends. CDR3 sequence reads: CASSLGSGREYQPQHF. CDR3 DNA sequence: TGTGCCAGCAGTTTAGGTTCGGGGAGAGAATATCAGCCCCAGCATTTT.

Concerning this clone: The junction shows a germline mismatch at one end, possibly a read error. The chain is built from TRBV20-1 and TRBJ1-2; D may be TRBD1 (5 bases). The germline gives CDR1 DFQATT, CDR2 SNEGSKA (reference sequence). The CDR3 is 11 residues long. CDR3 sequence (DNA): TGCAGTGCGTCTAGGGACTACGGCTACACCTTC. Amino acids: CSASRDYGYTF.

This clone was counted only a few times. The rearrangement joins TRBV3-1 (or the pseudogene TRBV3-2) to TRBJ1-2; D gene uncertain. The V end lost 0 bases, the J end lost 8 bases, and 16 bases lay between the germline ends. Per germline, CDR1 LGHDT and CDR2 YNNKEL (reference sequence). The CDR3 runs 15 residues. CDR3 nucleotides: TGTGCCAGCAGCCAAGATGGGAGGGCCGCCTGGGGCTACACCTTC. Translation: CASSQDGRAAWGYTF.

The chain combines TRBV3-1 (or the pseudogene TRBV3-2) with TRBJ2-3; D uncertain. The germline CDR1 and CDR2 sequences are LGHDT and YNNKEL (reference sequence). V was shortened by 4 bases and J by 4 bases, with 9 bases between the two germline ends. The length of the CDR3 is 13 residues. The CDR3 loop reads CASSPDLSDTQYF. CDR3 in DNA: TGTGCCAGCAGCCCCGACTTGTCAGATACGCAGTATTTT.

The chain combines TRBV11-2 with TRBJ2-5, with D perhaps TRBD2 (5 bases). The CDR3 runs to 15 residues. The germline V gene has CDR1 SGHAT and CDR2 FQNNGV. V lost 1 base, J lost 1 base, and 10 bases lay in between. CDR3 loop: CASSLGTAPQETQYF. For the CDR3, the DNA is TGTGCCAGCAGCTTAGGGACTGCTCCCCAAGAGACCCAGTACTTC.